The 12 T cell receptor beta chains below were found in one sample sequenced in a study of blood T cell repertoires in COVID-19. Sequenced by immunoSEQ multiplex PCR; TCRdb stores in-frame clones only, minus some. Of around 130,000 clones detected, around 83% appear once; the ten largest clones hold under 20%. The specimen was PBMCs or T cells enriched from blood (not recorded which). These receptors were obtained from a young man who had recovered from COVID-19.

This clone was recorded a few times. The chain couples TRBV1 to TRBJ1-1. TRBV1 is a documented pseudogene. CDR3 length: 16 residues. The CDR3 sequence: CTSSQALGTMNTEAFF. The CDR3 bases are TGCACCAGCAGCCAAGCTCTCGGAACTATGAACACTGAAGCTTTCTTT.

This clone is medium-sized in the sample. Here the CDR3 DNA reads TGTGCCAGCAGCCAGGACGGGATCTACGAGCAGTACTTC. It translates to CASSQDGIYEQYF. The chain links TRBV7-9 to TRBJ2-7; a possible D gene is TRBD2 (5 bases). The CDR3 loop spans 13 amino acids. CDR1 is SEHNR and CDR2 is FQNEAQ in the germline V gene (reference sequence). V was pared by 5 bases and J by 3 bases, with 11 bases between. Together with reference TRBV7-9 and TRBJ2-7, the CDR3 gives the full variable domain: DTGVSQNPRHKITKRGQNVTFRCDPISEHNRLYWYRQTLGQGPEFLTYFQNEAQLEKSRLLSDRFSAERPKGSFSTLEIQRTEQGDSAMYLCASSQDGIYEQYFGPGTRLTVT.

The chain has TRBV9 and TRBJ1-2, with 10 bases aligning to TRBD1. In germline, CDR1 is SGDLS, CDR2 YYNGEE. Losses at the gene ends were 1 base for V and 2 bases for J; bases not matched to a gene: 5. CDR3 length: 16 residues. CDR3 region: CASSVLPGQGNYGYTF. CDR3 in DNA: TGTGCCAGCAGCGTACTCCCGGGACAGGGGAACTATGGCTACACCTTC. The full variable domain, rest sourced from reference TRBV9 and TRBJ1-2, is DSGVTQTPKHLITATGQRVTLRCSPRSGDLSVYWYQQSLDQGLQFLIQYYNGEERAKGNILERFSAQQFPDLHSELNLSSLELGDSALYFCASSVLPGQGNYGYTFGSGTRLTVV.

The chain couples TRBV19 to TRBJ2-6; 8 bases line up with TRBD1. The CDR3 runs to 19 residues. V lost 0 bases to trimming and J lost 0 bases; unmatched junction nucleotides: 7. Germline V gene lookup returns CDR1 LNHDA and CDR2 SQIVND (reference sequence). Here the CDR3 reads CASSIDLRTGSSGANVLTF. The CDR3 DNA follows: TGTGCCAGTAGTATAGACCTCAGGACAGGGAGCTCTGGGGCCAACGTCCTGACTTTC. The full variable domain, in which reference TRBV19 and TRBJ2-6 provide the parts outside the CDR3, is DGGITQSPKYLFRKEGQNVTLSCEQNLNHDAMYWYRQDPGQGLRLIYYSQIVNDFQKGDIAEGYSVSREKKESFPLTVTSAQKNPTAFYLCASSIDLRTGSSGANVLTFGAGSRLTVL.

The V call is TRBV27, the J call TRBJ2-2; no firm D call. This CDR3 has 14 residues. Germline CDR1 MNHEY, CDR2 SMNVEV (reference sequence). Trimming cost V 2 bases and J 5 bases, with 9 bases left between them. CDR3 in DNA: TGTGCCAGCAGTTTAAGCACGCAAACCGGGGAGCTGTTTTTT. Protein: CASSLSTQTGELFF.

The chain uses TRBV5-6 and TRBJ2-7, with TRBD1 matching over 8 bases. Germline CDR1 SGHDT, CDR2 YYEEEE. This CDR3 is 16 amino acids long. V was clipped by 0 bases and J by 3 bases; unmatched bases: 8. This chain's CDR3 is CASSLDRTGSGYEQYF. The CDR3 DNA reads as TGTGCCAGCAGCTTGGACCGGACAGGGAGCGGCTACGAGCAGTACTTC.

This clone has a single count. The chain couples TRBV11-2 to TRBJ2-7; TRBD1 aligns across 9 bases. This CDR3 is 15 amino acids long. V trimming: 5 bases; J trimming: 1 base; junction bases outside the gene matches: 6. CDR1 SGHAT and CDR2 FQNNGV come from the germline V gene. The CDR3 loop is CASSLTGTGSYEQYF. Here the CDR3 DNA reads TGTGCCAGCAGCCTAACCGGGACAGGGTCCTACGAGCAGTACTTC.

This sequence joins TRBV19 and TRBJ1-3; D ambiguous. Germline V CDR1 and CDR2: LNHDA, SQIVND (reference sequence). The CDR3 spans 13 residues. V dropped 5 bases and J dropped 2 bases, with 7 bases sitting between them. CDR3 residues: CASSPSAGNTIYF. As DNA, the CDR3 is TGTGCCAGTAGTCCTTCAGCTGGAAACACCATATATTTT. Together with reference TRBV19 and TRBJ1-3, the CDR3 gives the full variable domain: DGGITQSPKYLFRKEGQNVTLSCEQNLNHDAMYWYRQDPGQGLRLIYYSQIVNDFQKGDIAEGYSVSREKKESFPLTVTSAQKNPTAFYLCASSPSAGNTIYFGEGSWLTVV.

This chain uses TRBV10-3 with TRBJ1-3; perhaps TRBD1 as D (5 bases). The CDR3 is 14 residues long. The V gene lost 0 bases and the J gene lost 2 bases, with 5 bases spanning the gap. Per the germline V gene, CDR1 is ENHRY and CDR2 is SYGVKD. The CDR3 sequence is CAISESTAGNTIYF. In nucleotides, the CDR3 is TGTGCCATCAGTGAGTCGACAGCTGGAAACACCATATATTTT.

The chain links TRBV2 to TRBJ2-2, with TRBD2 matching 8 bases. The CDR3 loop spans 14 amino acids. From germline, CDR1 is SNHLY and CDR2 FYNNEI. After removal of 6 bases from V and 5 bases from J, the junction contained 5 bases not matched to a gene. CDR3 sequence (DNA): TGTGCCAGCAGCAATAGCGGGATTACCGGGGAGCTGTTTTTT. This encodes CASSNSGITGELFF.

The chain recombines TRBV2 with TRBJ1-5; the D is unclear. The germline gives CDR1 SNHLY, CDR2 FYNNEI. The CDR3 totals 14 residues. Trimming pared 8 bases from V and 2 bases from J, leaving 13 bases between. The CDR3 DNA sequence: TGTGCCAGCGGAGGGTTTTCGGGCAATCAGCCCCAGCATTTT. Protein sequence: CASGGFSGNQPQHF.

The chain is built from TRBV5-1 and TRBJ2-7; TRBD2 might be the D (5 bases). The CDR3 extends over 11 amino acids. Germline values: CDR1 SGHRS, CDR2 YFSETQ. Trimming left V 3 bases short and J 5 bases short, with 6 bases between. The CDR3 DNA reads TGCGCCAGCAGCTCGAGGGACGAGCAGTACTTC. Translation gives CASSSRDEQYF.